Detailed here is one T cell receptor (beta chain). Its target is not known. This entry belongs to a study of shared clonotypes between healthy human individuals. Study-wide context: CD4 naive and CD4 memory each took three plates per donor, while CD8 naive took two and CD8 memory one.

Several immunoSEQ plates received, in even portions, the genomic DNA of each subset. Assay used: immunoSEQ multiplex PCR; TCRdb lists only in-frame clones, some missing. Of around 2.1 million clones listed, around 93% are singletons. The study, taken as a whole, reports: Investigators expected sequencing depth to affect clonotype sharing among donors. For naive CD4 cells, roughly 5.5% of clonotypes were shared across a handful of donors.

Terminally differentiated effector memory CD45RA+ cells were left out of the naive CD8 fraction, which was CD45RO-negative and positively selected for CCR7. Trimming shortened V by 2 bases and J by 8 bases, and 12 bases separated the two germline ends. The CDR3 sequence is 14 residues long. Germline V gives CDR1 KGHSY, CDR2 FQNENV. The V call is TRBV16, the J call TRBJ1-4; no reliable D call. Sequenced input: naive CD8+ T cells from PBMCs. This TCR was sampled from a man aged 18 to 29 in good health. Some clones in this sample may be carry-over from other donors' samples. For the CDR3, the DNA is TGTGCCAGCAGCCAACAAGGGAGAAAGGAAAAACTGTTTTTT. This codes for CASSQQGRKEKLFF.